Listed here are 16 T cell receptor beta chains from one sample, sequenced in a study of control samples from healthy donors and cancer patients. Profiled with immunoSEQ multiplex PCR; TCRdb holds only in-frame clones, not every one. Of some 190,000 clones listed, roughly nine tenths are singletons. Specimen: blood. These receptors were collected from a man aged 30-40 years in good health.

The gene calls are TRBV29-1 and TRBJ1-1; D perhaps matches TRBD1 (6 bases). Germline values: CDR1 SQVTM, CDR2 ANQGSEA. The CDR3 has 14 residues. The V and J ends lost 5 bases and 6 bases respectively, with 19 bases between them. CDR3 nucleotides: TGCAGCGTTCGAACTACAGGGTTTATGGCTGAAGCTTTCTTT. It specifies CSVRTTGFMAEAFF.

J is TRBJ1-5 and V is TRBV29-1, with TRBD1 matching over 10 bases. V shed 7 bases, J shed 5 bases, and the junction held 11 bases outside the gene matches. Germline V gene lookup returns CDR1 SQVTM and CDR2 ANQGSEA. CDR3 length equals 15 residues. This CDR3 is CSAQTGTGADQPQHF. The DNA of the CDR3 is TGCAGCGCCCAAACCGGGACAGGGGCTGATCAGCCCCAGCATTTT.

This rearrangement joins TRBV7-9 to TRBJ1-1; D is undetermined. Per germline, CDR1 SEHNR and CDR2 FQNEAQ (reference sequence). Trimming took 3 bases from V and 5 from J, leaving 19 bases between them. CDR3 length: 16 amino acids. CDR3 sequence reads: CASSFDQDPPGTEAFF. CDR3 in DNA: TGTGCCAGCAGCTTCGATCAGGACCCCCCGGGGACTGAAGCTTTCTTT. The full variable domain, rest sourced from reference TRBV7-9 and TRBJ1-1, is DTGVSQNPRHKITKRGQNVTFRCDPISEHNRLYWYRQTLGQGPEFLTYFQNEAQLEKSRLLSDRFSAERPKGSFSTLEIQRTEQGDSAMYLCASSFDQDPPGTEAFFGQGTRLTVV.

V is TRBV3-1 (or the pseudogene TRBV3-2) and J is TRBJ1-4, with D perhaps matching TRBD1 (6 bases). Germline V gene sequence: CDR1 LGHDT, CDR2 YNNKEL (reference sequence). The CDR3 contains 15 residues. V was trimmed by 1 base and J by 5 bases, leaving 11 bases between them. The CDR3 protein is CASSQAGAGNEKLFF. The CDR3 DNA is TGTGCCAGCAGCCAAGCGGGGGCAGGGAATGAAAAACTGTTTTTT.

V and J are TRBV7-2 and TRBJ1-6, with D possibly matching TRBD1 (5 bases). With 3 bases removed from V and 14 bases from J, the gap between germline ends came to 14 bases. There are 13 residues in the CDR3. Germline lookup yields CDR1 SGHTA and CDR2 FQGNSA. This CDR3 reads CASSFRQRETLHF. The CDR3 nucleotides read TGTGCCAGCAGCTTTAGACAGAGAGAGACCCTCCACTTT. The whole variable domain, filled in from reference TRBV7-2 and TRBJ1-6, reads GAGVSQSPSNKVTEKGKDVELRCDPISGHTALYWYRQSLGQGLEFLIYFQGNSAPDKSGLPSDRFSAERTGGSVSTLTIQRTQQEDSAVYLCASSFRQRETLHFGNGTRLTVT.

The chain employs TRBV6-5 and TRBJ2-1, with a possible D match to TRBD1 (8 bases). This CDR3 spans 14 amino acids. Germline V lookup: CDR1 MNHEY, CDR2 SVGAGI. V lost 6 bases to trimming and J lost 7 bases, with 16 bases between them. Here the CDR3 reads CASRDTGGGNEQFF. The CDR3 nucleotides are TGTGCCAGCAGGGATACAGGGGGGGGAAATGAGCAGTTCTTC.

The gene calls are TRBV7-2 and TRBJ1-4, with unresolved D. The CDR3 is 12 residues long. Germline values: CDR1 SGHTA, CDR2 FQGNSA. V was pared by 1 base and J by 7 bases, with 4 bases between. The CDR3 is CASSLGSEKLFF. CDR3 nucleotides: TGTGCCAGCAGCTTAGGTAGTGAAAAACTGTTTTTT.

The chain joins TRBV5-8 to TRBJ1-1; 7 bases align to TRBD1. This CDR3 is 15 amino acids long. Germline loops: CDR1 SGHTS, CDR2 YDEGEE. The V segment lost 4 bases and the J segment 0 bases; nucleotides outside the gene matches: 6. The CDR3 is CASSHLQGMNTEAFF. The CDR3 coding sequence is TGTGCCAGCAGCCACCTACAGGGGATGAACACTGAAGCTTTCTTT.

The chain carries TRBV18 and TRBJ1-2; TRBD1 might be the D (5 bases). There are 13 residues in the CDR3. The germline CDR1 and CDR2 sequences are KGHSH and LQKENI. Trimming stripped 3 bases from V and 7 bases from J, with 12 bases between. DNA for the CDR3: TGTGCCAGCTCACCGGACAAGCTCTCTGGCTACACCTTC. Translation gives CASSPDKLSGYTF.

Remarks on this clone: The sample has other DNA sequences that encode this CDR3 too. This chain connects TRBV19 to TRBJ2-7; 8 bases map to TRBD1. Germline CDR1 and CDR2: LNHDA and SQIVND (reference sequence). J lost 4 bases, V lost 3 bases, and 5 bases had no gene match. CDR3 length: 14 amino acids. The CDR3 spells CASSMGQGAYEQYF. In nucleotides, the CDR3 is TGTGCCAGTAGTATGGGGCAGGGGGCATACGAGCAGTACTTC.

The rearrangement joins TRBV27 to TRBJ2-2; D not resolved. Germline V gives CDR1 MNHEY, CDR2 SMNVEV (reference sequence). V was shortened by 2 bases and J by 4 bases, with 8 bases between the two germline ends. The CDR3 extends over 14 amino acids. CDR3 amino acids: CASSLNRVTGELFF. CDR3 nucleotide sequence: TGTGCCAGCAGTTTAAATAGGGTCACCGGGGAGCTGTTTTTT.

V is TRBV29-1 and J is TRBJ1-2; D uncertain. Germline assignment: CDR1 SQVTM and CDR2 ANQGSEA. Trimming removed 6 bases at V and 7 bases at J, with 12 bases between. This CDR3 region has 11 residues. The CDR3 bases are TGCAGCGTATCCCGGCAGGCTGGCTACACCTTC. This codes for CSVSRQAGYTF.

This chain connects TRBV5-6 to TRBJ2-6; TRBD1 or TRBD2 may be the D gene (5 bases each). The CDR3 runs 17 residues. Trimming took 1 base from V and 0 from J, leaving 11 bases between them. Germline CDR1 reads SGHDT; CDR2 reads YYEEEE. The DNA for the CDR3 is TGTGCCAGCAGCTTGAAGAGGGGATTCTCTGGGGCCAACGTCCTGACTTTC. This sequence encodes CASSLKRGFSGANVLTF. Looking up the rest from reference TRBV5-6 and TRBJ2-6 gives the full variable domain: DAGVTQSPTHLIKTRGQQVTLRCSPKSGHDTVSWYQQALGQGPQFIFQYYEEEERQRGNFPDRFSGHQFPNYSSELNVNALLLGDSALYLCASSLKRGFSGANVLTFGAGSRLTVL.

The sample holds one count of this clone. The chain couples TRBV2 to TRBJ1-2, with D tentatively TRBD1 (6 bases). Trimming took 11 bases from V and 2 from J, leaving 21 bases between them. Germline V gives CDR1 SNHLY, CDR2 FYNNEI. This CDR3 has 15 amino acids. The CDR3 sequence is CAGNPGTSTNYGYTF. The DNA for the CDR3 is TGTGCCGGAAACCCCGGGACATCAACAAACTATGGCTACACCTTC.

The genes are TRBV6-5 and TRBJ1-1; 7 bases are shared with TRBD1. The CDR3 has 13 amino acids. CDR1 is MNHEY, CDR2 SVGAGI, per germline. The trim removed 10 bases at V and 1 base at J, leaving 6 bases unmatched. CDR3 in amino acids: CATADRANTEAFF. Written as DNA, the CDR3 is TGTGCCACCGCCGACAGGGCGAACACTGAAGCTTTCTTT.

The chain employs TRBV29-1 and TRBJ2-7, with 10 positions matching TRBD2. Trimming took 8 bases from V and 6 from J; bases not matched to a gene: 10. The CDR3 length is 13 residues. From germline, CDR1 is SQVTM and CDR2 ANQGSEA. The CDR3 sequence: CSFVAGGGSEQYF. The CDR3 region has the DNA TGCAGCTTCGTAGCGGGAGGAGGATCCGAGCAGTACTTC.